A single sample gave rise to the 25 T cell receptor beta chains below, sequenced in a study of cytomegalovirus exposure and HLA in healthy donors. It was with 60 Vbeta and 13 Jbeta primers that the PCR ran. TCRdb's table, derived via immunoSEQ multiplex PCR, lists solely in-frame clones and lacks some. The table shows some 180,000 clones, with about four fifths occurring only once. Sequenced input: PBMCs. These receptors were obtained from a woman younger than 30 in good health and CMV-seronegative.

This clone has a single count. This sequence joins TRBV7-9 and TRBJ2-7; D gene unclear. CDR1 SEHNR and CDR2 FQNEAQ come from the germline V gene (reference sequence). This CDR3 contains 10 residues. CDR3 sequence: CSTSRYEQYF. Here the CDR3 DNA reads TGTTCCACTTCCCGCTACGAGCAGTACTTC.

This rearrangement joins TRBV7-9 to TRBJ1-3; maybe TRBD1 (5 bases). V gave up 3 bases and J gave up 4 bases, with 10 bases separating them. The CDR3 is 14 residues long. CDR1 is SEHNR and CDR2 is FQNEAQ in the germline V gene (reference sequence). CDR3 amino acids: CASSLEGSGNTIYF. In DNA form, the CDR3 reads TGTGCCAGCAGCTTGGAGGGGTCAGGAAACACCATATATTTT. The full variable domain, with the rest looked up from reference TRBV7-9 and TRBJ1-3, is DTGVSQNPRHKITKRGQNVTFRCDPISEHNRLYWYRQTLGQGPEFLTYFQNEAQLEKSRLLSDRFSAERPKGSFSTLEIQRTEQGDSAMYLCASSLEGSGNTIYFGEGSWLTVV.

V usage is TRBV19 and J usage is TRBJ1-2; D unclear. Looked up from germline, CDR1 is LNHDA and CDR2 is SQIVND (reference sequence). CDR3 size: 14 residues. V lost 3 bases, J lost 4 bases, and 12 bases lay in between. The CDR3 sequence is CASSIGGSSYGYTF. The CDR3 DNA sequence: TGTGCCAGTAGTATTGGCGGCTCTAGCTATGGCTACACCTTC.

V and J are TRBV7-2 and TRBJ1-1; D may be TRBD1 (6 bases). This CDR3 has 14 amino acids. V was trimmed by 5 bases and J by 4 bases, leaving 14 bases between them. CDR1 is SGHTA and CDR2 is FQGNSA in the germline V gene. The CDR3 DNA sequence: TGTGCCAGCAGCGGAGGCGGGGGGCGCACTGAAGCTTTCTTT. Its translation: CASSGGGGRTEAFF.

The chain has TRBV9 and TRBJ2-3, with 9 bases fitting TRBD2. CDR1 and CDR2 (germline): SGDLS, YYNGEE. V shed 0 bases, J shed 2 bases, and the junction held 16 bases outside the gene matches. The CDR3 has 20 amino acids. The CDR3 here is CASSVGSGRSLAGPTDTQYF. The DNA for the CDR3 is TGTGCCAGCAGCGTAGGGTCTGGACGTTCTCTAGCGGGACCCACAGATACGCAGTATTTT. Full variable domain (rest looked up from reference TRBV9 and TRBJ2-3): DSGVTQTPKHLITATGQRVTLRCSPRSGDLSVYWYQQSLDQGLQFLIQYYNGEERAKGNILERFSAQQFPDLHSELNLSSLELGDSALYFCASSVGSGRSLAGPTDTQYFGPGTRLTVL.

V and J are TRBV7-2 and TRBJ2-5; TRBD1 matches 10 bases. CDR1 is SGHTA, CDR2 FQGNSA, per germline. With V trimmed by 1 base and J by 4 bases, 9 bases remained unmatched. The CDR3 extends over 17 amino acids. The CDR3 bases are TGTGCCAGCAGCTTAGAGGGGACAGGGGTGGGGAGAGAGACCCAGTACTTC. Its protein product is CASSLEGTGVGRETQYF. Based on the CDR3 plus reference TRBV7-2 and TRBJ2-5, the full variable domain is GAGVSQSPSNKVTEKGKDVELRCDPISGHTALYWYRQSLGQGLEFLIYFQGNSAPDKSGLPSDRFSAERTGGSVSTLTIQRTQQEDSAVYLCASSLEGTGVGRETQYFGPGTRLLVL.

The V call is TRBV4-1, the J call TRBJ1-4; no firm D call. CDR1 is MGHRA, CDR2 YSYEKL, per germline. The CDR3 loop spans 15 amino acids. Trimming took 0 bases from V and 0 from J, leaving 5 bases between them. CDR3 residues: CASSQERATNEKLFF. CDR3 DNA sequence: TGCGCCAGCAGCCAAGAGAGGGCAACTAATGAAAAACTGTTTTTT.

In this sample, this clone turned up a few times. V and J are TRBV6-6 and TRBJ1-2; D is uncertain. V lost 7 bases, J lost 5 bases, and 20 bases lay in between. The CDR3 contains 15 residues. Per germline, CDR1 MNHNY and CDR2 SVGAGI (reference sequence). CDR3 residues: CASNNPGHSGYGYTF. DNA of the CDR3: TGTGCCAGCAATAACCCCGGCCACTCGGGGTATGGCTACACCTTC.

V is TRBV6-5 and J is TRBJ1-1; the D gene is possibly TRBD1 (5 bases). Germline loops: CDR1 MNHEY, CDR2 SVGAGI. The CDR3 sequence is 15 residues long. Trimming stripped 2 bases from V and 0 bases from J, with 10 bases between. The CDR3 region is CASSYVPGMNTEAFF. In DNA form, the CDR3 reads TGTGCCAGCAGTTACGTTCCAGGGATGAACACTGAAGCTTTCTTT.

In its sample, this clone was seen a few times. This chain uses TRBV14 with TRBJ1-6; 8 nucleotides match TRBD1. V trimming: 1 base; J trimming: 7 bases; junction bases outside the gene matches: 6. In germline, CDR1 is SGHDN, CDR2 FVKESK. CDR3 length: 16 amino acids. DNA for the CDR3: TGTGCCAGCAGCCAAGCAAACAGGGGGAGGAATTCACCCCTCCACTTT. It encodes CASSQANRGRNSPLHF.

The chain links TRBV30 to TRBJ1-3; D is unclear. V was pared by 3 bases and J by 3 bases, with 21 bases between. Germline V gene data show CDR1 as GTSNPN and CDR2 as SVGIG (reference sequence). The CDR3 is 17 residues long. The chain's CDR3 is CAWRPPRLEAFGNTIYF. The CDR3 coding sequence is TGTGCCTGGAGACCCCCACGGCTTGAGGCGTTTGGAAACACCATATATTTT. Full variable domain (outside the CDR3, taken from reference TRBV30 and TRBJ1-3): SQTIHQWPATLVQPVGSPLSLECTVEGTSNPNLYWYRQAAGRGLQLLFYSVGIGQISSEVPQNLSASRPQDRQFILSSKKLLLSDSGFYLCAWRPPRLEAFGNTIYFGEGSWLTVV.

The chain joins TRBV29-1 to TRBJ2-7, with no clear D. This CDR3 is built from 10 residues. Germline V gene sequence: CDR1 SQVTM, CDR2 ANQGSEA. Trimming took off 8 bases at V and 7 bases at J, with 12 bases between the two ends. The CDR3 DNA follows: TGCAGCCCATCCTACTGGGAGCAGTACTTC. Encoded protein: CSPSYWEQYF.

The chain recombines TRBV6-6 with TRBJ2-7; 8 nucleotides agree with TRBD1. Germline trimming cut 4 bases from V and 6 bases from J; bases unmatched to any gene: 11. This CDR3 contains 15 residues. Germline values: CDR1 MNHNY, CDR2 SVGAGI (reference sequence). The CDR3 reads CASSSPGQVVTEQYF. DNA of the CDR3: TGTGCCAGCAGTTCCCCGGGACAGGTCGTGACCGAGCAGTACTTC.

CDR3 in amino acids: CASKAGWNTEAFF. The CDR3 nucleotides read TGTGCCAGCAAGGCAGGGTGGAACACTGAAGCTTTCTTT. This chain links TRBV28 with TRBJ1-1; the D gene is possibly TRBD1 (5 bases). Germline loops: CDR1 MDHEN, CDR2 SYDVKM. V lost 7 bases and J 1 base, leaving 10 bases between the germline ends. CDR3 length: 13 residues.

To note about this clone: The junction and the germline gene differ at one end; a read error may be behind it. The chain couples TRBV6-1 to TRBJ2-5; 7 nucleotides align to TRBD2. Germline CDR1 MNHNS, CDR2 SASEGT. The CDR3 is 13 amino acids. The CDR3: CASTRGVEEIQYF. CDR3 sequence (DNA): TGTGCCAGCACCCGGGGGGTAGAAGAGATCCAGTACTTC.

The rearrangement uses TRBV5-6 and TRBJ2-7, with 11 bases identical to TRBD2. The CDR3 sequence is 15 residues long. V shed 0 bases and J 1 base; nucleotides not matched to a gene: 0. Germline V gene sequence: CDR1 SGHDT, CDR2 YYEEEE. Written as DNA, the CDR3 is TGTGCCAGCAGCTTGGGGACTAGCGGGTCCTACGAGCAGTACTTC. It encodes CASSLGTSGSYEQYF.

The chain recombines TRBV7-9 with TRBJ2-1, with 7 bases matching TRBD2. CDR1 SEHNR and CDR2 FQNEAQ come from the germline V gene (reference sequence). The CDR3 covers 17 residues. V was clipped by 4 bases and J by 3 bases; unmatched bases: 12. This CDR3 is CASSSPGGRLNYNEQFF. The CDR3 nucleotides are TGTGCCAGCAGCTCCCCTGGCGGGAGACTGAACTACAATGAGCAGTTCTTC.

The V and J genes are TRBV28 and TRBJ2-3, with D unresolved. V was clipped by 3 bases and J by 4 bases, with 5 bases between them. CDR3 size: 12 residues. CDR1 MDHEN and CDR2 SYDVKM come from the germline V gene. The CDR3 DNA follows: TGTGCCAGCAGTTTCCTCCCAGATACGCAGTATTTT. This gives the protein CASSFLPDTQYF.

The chain links TRBV10-2 to TRBJ2-7; 9 bases align to TRBD1. CDR3 length: 14 residues. Trimming at V came to 3 bases and at J to 4 bases, leaving 4 bases not matched to a gene. The germline V gene encodes CDR1 WSHSY and CDR2 SAAADI. The CDR3 here is CASSETGGVYEQYV. DNA for the CDR3: TGCGCCAGCAGTGAAACAGGGGGCGTGTACGAGCAGTACGTC.

The rearrangement uses TRBV6-5 and TRBJ1-2; the D gene is possibly TRBD1 (5 bases). In germline, CDR1 is MNHEY, CDR2 SVGAGI. The CDR3 contains 16 residues. V was cut by 3 bases and J by 2 bases, with 16 bases left in between. The CDR3 region is CASSYSSGRGNYGYTF. CDR3 coding DNA: TGTGCCAGCAGTTATTCGTCGGGGAGGGGAAACTATGGCTACACCTTC.

CDR3 in amino acids: CASSAGQANTEAFF. CDR3 DNA sequence: TGTGCCAGCAGCGCTGGACAGGCGAACACTGAAGCTTTCTTT. V and J are TRBV5-6 and TRBJ1-1, with 7 bases identical to TRBD1. CDR1 SGHDT and CDR2 YYEEEE come from the germline V gene. V shed 4 bases and J 1 base; nucleotides not matched to a gene: 4. This CDR3 has 14 amino acids.

The chain carries TRBV7-9 and TRBJ1-1; possible D gene TRBD1, 5 bases. The CDR3 runs 12 residues. The germline gives CDR1 SEHNR, CDR2 FQNEAQ (reference sequence). Trimming shortened V by 1 base and J by 7 bases, and 7 bases separated the two germline ends. The CDR3 nucleotides are TGTGCCAGCAGCTTAGGGACAAGTGAAGCTTTCTTT. Encoded protein: CASSLGTSEAFF.

V is TRBV7-2 and J is TRBJ2-7, with 8 bases fitting TRBD1. The V gene's germline CDR1 is SGHTA and CDR2 FQGNSA. This CDR3 is 16 amino acids long. After removal of 1 base from V and 3 bases from J, the junction contained 8 bases not matched to a gene. This CDR3 reads CASSLGAGGHRYEQYV. The CDR3 nucleotides are TGTGCCAGCAGCTTAGGTGCAGGGGGCCACCGCTACGAGCAGTACGTC.

This clone has a single count. The chain joins TRBV10-2 to TRBJ2-2; 8 positions agree with TRBD1. Germline V lookup: CDR1 WSHSY, CDR2 SAAADI. V lost 4 bases to trimming and J lost 7 bases; unmatched junction nucleotides: 11. The CDR3 contains 16 residues. In DNA, the CDR3 is TGCGCCAGCAGTGTCGAGACAGGGGTGGGGCGCGGGGAGCTGTTTTTT. Amino acid sequence: CASSVETGVGRGELFF.

V and J are TRBV20-1 and TRBJ2-7; 7 bases match TRBD2. V was clipped by 6 bases and J by 3 bases; unmatched bases: 2. Germline V gene lookup returns CDR1 DFQATT and CDR2 SNEGSKA (reference sequence). The CDR3 totals 11 residues. The DNA of the CDR3 is TGCAGTGCGAGGACTAGCTACGAGCAGTACTTC. It is translated as CSARTSYEQYF.